This T cell receptor (beta chain) emerged from a study of blood T cell repertoires in COVID-19. The wider study: Samples of COVID-19 (acute and convalescent) were obtained from the United States, Italy and Spain. PBMCs, B-cell-depleted T cells, or T cells were the source of the cDNA or gDNA that made up the material.

This clone has only one observation. V lost 3 bases and J lost 7, with 26 bases in between. The germline V gene encodes CDR1 SGHRS and CDR2 YFSETQ. CDR3 size: 18 residues. Authors' analysis steps: Amplification of reference gene primers provided the estimated nucleated cell counts. Generated by immunoSEQ multiplex PCR, the TCRdb table keeps only in-frame clones and is missing some. From that table come the V and J calls and clone size; the DNA was used to work out D and trimming. Of roughly 41,000 clones in the sample, 70% to 90% were seen once. The clonotype originates from a human donor in a cohort sampled during active COVID-19. The J gene is TRBJ2-1, the V gene TRBV5-1, with D perhaps TRBD2 (6 bases). Material: peripheral blood. In DNA, the CDR3 is TGCGCCAGCAGCTCTTTCTCGACGGGAAACAAGCGGGTGAATGAGCAGTTCTTC. Residues: CASSSFSTGNKRVNEQFF.